The rows below give T cell receptor beta chains drawn from one sample of a study of preoperative IRX-2 immunotherapy in early breast cancer. The method was immunoSEQ multiplex PCR; TCRdb's version includes in-frame clones alone and lacks a portion of them. This sample yields 55,000 to 70,000 clones, of which approximately 94% are seen a single time; roughly 1.5% belongs to the top ten. This specimen was taken from a patient treated with IRX-2 immunotherapy. These receptors were obtained from a human donor with breast cancer. Each CDR3 is given with its conserved first and last residue. A D gene is named only where the DNA matches it firmly. The listing skips clone size in some rows; elsewhere it reads once, few, many or a size class.

J gene: TRBJ2-7
D gene: TRBD1
V gene: TRBV5-6
clone size: .
CDR3 protein: CASSIYRDRYEQYF
CDR3 DNA: TGTGCCAGCAGCATTTACCGGGACAGATACGAGCAGTACTTC

J gene: TRBJ2-7
D gene: .
V gene: TRBV28
clone size: .
CDR3 protein: CASSYTSSYEQYF
CDR3 DNA: TGTGCCAGCAGTTATACTAGTTCCTACGAGCAGTACTTC

J gene: TRBJ1-6
D gene: .
V gene: TRBV4-3
clone size: once
CDR3 protein: CASSPSVAPRDSPLHF
CDR3 DNA: TGCGCCAGCAGTCCTTCGGTGGCTCCCCGGGATTCACCCCTCCACTTT

J gene: TRBJ1-3
D gene: .
V gene: TRBV7-2
clone size: .
CDR3 protein: CASSLVSRGPVSGNTIYF
CDR3 DNA: TGTGCCAGCAGCTTAGTGTCAAGAGGTCCAGTCTCTGGAAACACCATATATTTT

J gene: TRBJ1-1
D gene: .
V gene: TRBV5-1
clone size: .
CDR3 protein: CASSLVRGLNTEAFF
CDR3 DNA: TGCGCCAGCAGCTTGGTCCGTGGCTTGAACACTGAAGCTTTCTTT

J gene: TRBJ2-1
D gene: .
V gene: TRBV5-1
clone size: .
CDR3 protein: CASSVQSSYNEQFF
CDR3 DNA: TGCGCCAGCAGTGTACAAAGCTCCTACAATGAGCAGTTCTTC

J gene: TRBJ1-2
D gene: .
V gene: TRBV28
clone size: .
CDR3 protein: CASRPTGELGHYGYTF
CDR3 DNA: TGTGCCAGCAGACCGACGGGGGAACTAGGGCACTATGGCTACACCTTC

J gene: TRBJ2-4
D gene: TRBD1
V gene: TRBV11-3
clone size: .
CDR3 protein: CASSLAGGDNIQYF
CDR3 DNA: TGTGCCAGCAGCTTAGCAGGGGGCGATAACATTCAGTACTTC

J gene: TRBJ2-7
D gene: TRBD1
V gene: TRBV19
clone size: .
CDR3 protein: CASAHRRTGKTYEQYF
CDR3 DNA: TGTGCCAGTGCCCATAGGCGGACAGGGAAAACCTACGAGCAGTACTTC

J gene: TRBJ2-7
D gene: .
V gene: TRBV11-1
clone size: .
CDR3 protein: CASSQGTRISYEQYF
CDR3 DNA: TGTGCCAGCAGCCAAGGGACCCGAATCTCCTACGAGCAGTACTTC

J gene: TRBJ2-7
D gene: .
V gene: TRBV9
clone size: .
CDR3 protein: CASSVDGTVYEQYF
CDR3 DNA: TGTGCCAGCAGCGTAGATGGCACAGTCTACGAGCAGTACTTC

J gene: TRBJ2-1
D gene: .
V gene: TRBV20-1
clone size: .
CDR3 protein: CSATGADEQFF
CDR3 DNA: TGCAGTGCTACTGGGGCGGATGAGCAGTTCTTC

J gene: TRBJ2-6
D gene: .
V gene: TRBV6-5
clone size: once
CDR3 protein: CASRRGATGANVLTF
CDR3 DNA: TGTGCCAGCAGACGGGGCGCGACTGGGGCCAACGTCCTGACTTTC

J gene: TRBJ2-5
D gene: TRBD1
V gene: TRBV6-1
clone size: .
CDR3 protein: CASTLQGSETQYF
CDR3 DNA: TGTGCCAGCACCTTACAGGGGTCAGAGACCCAGTACTTC

J gene: TRBJ1-2
D gene: TRBD1
V gene: TRBV28
clone size: .
CDR3 protein: CASRPRGTGGGYTF
CDR3 DNA: TGTGCCAGCAGACCTCGCGGGACAGGGGGTGGCTACACCTTC

J gene: TRBJ1-2
D gene: TRBD1
V gene: TRBV6-5
clone size: once
CDR3 protein: CASRPWDRGYGYTF
CDR3 DNA: TGTGCCAGCAGACCTTGGGACAGGGGGTATGGCTACACCTTC

J gene: TRBJ2-1
D gene: .
V gene: TRBV7-9
clone size: .
CDR3 protein: CASSRFEGLYNEQFF
CDR3 DNA: TGTGCCAGCAGCCGATTTGAGGGGCTCTACAATGAGCAGTTCTTC

J gene: TRBJ1-2
D gene: TRBD1
V gene: TRBV10-3
clone size: .
CDR3 protein: CAISESTQGAYGYTF
CDR3 DNA: TGTGCCATCAGTGAGTCGACGCAGGGGGCCTATGGCTACACCTTC

J gene: TRBJ1-1
D gene: .
V gene: TRBV19
clone size: .
CDR3 protein: CASSIDPGLNTEAFF
CDR3 DNA: TGTGCCAGTAGTATAGATCCGGGCTTGAACACTGAAGCTTTCTTT

J gene: TRBJ1-2
D gene: .
V gene: TRBV18
clone size: .
CDR3 protein: CASSPKWASGYTF
CDR3 DNA: TGTGCCAGCTCACCTAAGTGGGCGTCTGGCTACACCTTC

J gene: TRBJ2-2
D gene: .
V gene: TRBV5-1
clone size: .
CDR3 protein: CASSFQTDGELFF
CDR3 DNA: TGCGCCAGCAGCTTTCAGACAGACGGGGAGCTGTTTTTT

J gene: TRBJ2-7
D gene: .
V gene: TRBV11-3
clone size: .
CDR3 protein: CASSLGREYEQYF
CDR3 DNA: TGTGCCAGCAGCCTCGGGAGAGAGTACGAGCAGTACTTC

J gene: TRBJ2-3
D gene: TRBD2
V gene: TRBV11-2
clone size: once
CDR3 protein: CASSLLAGTLTDTQYF
CDR3 DNA: TGTGCCAGCAGCTTACTAGCGGGAACCCTTACAGATACGCAGTATTTT

J gene: TRBJ1-2
D gene: TRBD1
V gene: TRBV7-9
clone size: .
CDR3 protein: CASSPFRDSYGYTF
CDR3 DNA: TGTGCCAGCAGCCCCTTTAGGGACAGCTATGGCTACACCTTC

J gene: TRBJ2-5
D gene: TRBD2
V gene: TRBV11-1
clone size: .
CDR3 protein: CASSSRIAGGLQETQYF
CDR3 DNA: TGTGCCAGCAGCTCCAGAATAGCGGGGGGGCTTCAAGAGACCCAGTACTTC

J gene: TRBJ2-1
D gene: .
V gene: TRBV2
clone size: .
CDR3 protein: CASSPEASGYNEQFF
CDR3 DNA: TGTGCCAGCAGTCCCGAGGCCAGTGGTTACAATGAGCAGTTCTTC

J gene: TRBJ2-3
D gene: .
V gene: TRBV2
clone size: .
CDR3 protein: CASSVMGDTQYF
CDR3 DNA: TGTGCCAGCAGTGTCATGGGAGATACGCAGTATTTT

J gene: TRBJ2-7
D gene: .
V gene: TRBV4-1
clone size: once
CDR3 protein: CASSQEPGGPGWGFYEQYF
CDR3 DNA: TGCGCCAGCAGCCAAGAACCAGGAGGACCCGGGTGGGGCTTCTACGAGCAGTACTTC

J gene: TRBJ2-3
D gene: .
V gene: TRBV6-5
clone size: .
CDR3 protein: CASSPWTLQGDTQYF
CDR3 DNA: TGTGCCAGCAGTCCCTGGACTCTCCAGGGAGATACGCAGTATTTT

J gene: TRBJ2-3
D gene: TRBD2
V gene: TRBV7-2
clone size: few
CDR3 protein: CASGRLAGTDTQYF
CDR3 DNA: TGTGCCAGCGGGCGACTAGCGGGCACAGATACGCAGTATTTT

J gene: TRBJ2-1
D gene: .
V gene: TRBV7-2
clone size: .
CDR3 protein: CASSNDRDQNYNEQFF
CDR3 DNA: TGTGCCAGCAGCAACGACCGGGACCAAAACTACAATGAGCAGTTCTTC

J gene: TRBJ2-1
D gene: .
V gene: TRBV6-6
clone size: .
CDR3 protein: CASNRGTFYNEQFF
CDR3 DNA: TGTGCCAGCAATAGGGGGACTTTCTACAATGAGCAGTTCTTC

J gene: TRBJ1-2
D gene: TRBD1
V gene: TRBV7-9
clone size: .
CDR3 protein: CASSSSDRDFRSGYTF
CDR3 DNA: TGTGCCAGCAGCTCCTCGGACAGGGACTTTCGTAGTGGCTACACCTTC

J gene: TRBJ2-7
D gene: TRBD2
V gene: TRBV11-2
clone size: .
CDR3 protein: CASSPWGGSYEQYF
CDR3 DNA: TGTGCCAGCAGCCCCTGGGGAGGGTCCTACGAGCAGTACTTC

J gene: TRBJ2-1
D gene: TRBD1
V gene: TRBV5-1
clone size: .
CDR3 protein: CASSLEGRQGADEQFF
CDR3 DNA: TGCGCCAGCAGCCTCGAGGGGAGACAGGGGGCGGATGAGCAGTTCTTC

J gene: TRBJ2-3
D gene: .
V gene: TRBV19
clone size: once
CDR3 protein: CASSIGLYTADTQYF
CDR3 DNA: TGTGCCAGTAGTATTGGACTCTACACAGCAGATACGCAGTATTTT

J gene: TRBJ2-7
D gene: TRBD1
V gene: TRBV18
clone size: .
CDR3 protein: CASSPTGKDEQYF
CDR3 DNA: TGTGCCAGCTCACCGACAGGGAAGGACGAGCAGTACTTC

J gene: TRBJ1-5
D gene: .
V gene: TRBV19
clone size: .
CDR3 protein: CASSPISGASRNQPQHF
CDR3 DNA: TGTGCCAGTAGTCCAATTTCGGGGGCGTCCCGCAATCAGCCCCAGCATTTT

J gene: TRBJ2-3
D gene: TRBD2
V gene: TRBV7-3
clone size: .
CDR3 protein: CASSFSGGAADTQYF
CDR3 DNA: TGTGCCAGCAGCTTTAGCGGGGGGGCCGCAGATACGCAGTATTTT

J gene: TRBJ2-2
D gene: .
V gene: TRBV14
clone size: .
CDR3 protein: CASSQVRGVTGELFF
CDR3 DNA: TGTGCCAGCAGCCAAGTGAGGGGAGTCACCGGGGAGCTGTTTTTT

J gene: TRBJ1-2
D gene: .
V gene: TRBV5-6
clone size: .
CDR3 protein: CASSLAGNYGYTF
CDR3 DNA: TGTGCCAGCAGCCTGGCAGGGAACTATGGCTACACCTTC

J gene: TRBJ1-1
D gene: .
V gene: TRBV7-2
clone size: once
CDR3 protein: CASSLNADTEAFF
CDR3 DNA: TGTGCCAGCAGCTTAAATGCGGACACTGAAGCTTTCTTT

J gene: TRBJ1-1
D gene: .
V gene: TRBV5-8
clone size: .
CDR3 protein: CASSSGIKGTEAFF
CDR3 DNA: TGTGCCAGCAGCTCGGGAATCAAGGGCACTGAAGCTTTCTTT

J gene: TRBJ2-7
D gene: TRBD1
V gene: TRBV19
clone size: .
CDR3 protein: CASSIGDRVKYF
CDR3 DNA: TGTGCCAGTAGTATAGGGGACAGGGTGAAGTACTTC

J gene: TRBJ2-1
D gene: TRBD1
V gene: TRBV7-8
clone size: .
CDR3 protein: CASSGYRGLAYNEQFF
CDR3 DNA: TGTGCCAGCAGCGGGTACAGGGGGCTGGCCTACAATGAGCAGTTCTTC

J gene: TRBJ2-3
D gene: .
V gene: TRBV4-1
clone size: .
CDR3 protein: CASSKIADSTDTQYF
CDR3 DNA: TGCGCCAGCAGCAAAATAGCGGATAGCACAGATACGCAGTATTTT

J gene: TRBJ2-7
D gene: .
V gene: TRBV5-5
clone size: .
CDR3 protein: CASSLGTYVYEQYF
CDR3 DNA: TGTGCCAGCAGCTTAGGGACGTACGTCTACGAGCAGTACTTC

J gene: TRBJ2-1
D gene: TRBD1
V gene: TRBV18
clone size: .
CDR3 protein: CASSQTTGANNEQFF
CDR3 DNA: TGTGCCAGCTCACAAACAACAGGGGCTAACAATGAGCAGTTCTTC

J gene: TRBJ2-5
D gene: .
V gene: TRBV29-1
clone size: .
CDR3 protein: CSVLPGEETQYF
CDR3 DNA: TGCAGCGTTCTTCCGGGAGAAGAGACCCAGTACTTC

J gene: TRBJ2-3
D gene: TRBD1
V gene: TRBV9
clone size: .
CDR3 protein: CASSDRGEVEDTQYF
CDR3 DNA: TGTGCCAGCAGCGACAGGGGGGAGGTAGAAGATACGCAGTATTTT

J gene: TRBJ1-5
D gene: .
V gene: TRBV2
clone size: .
CDR3 protein: CASSVLRDTRNQPQHF
CDR3 DNA: TGTGCCAGCAGTGTGCTGAGAGACACACGAAATCAGCCCCAGCATTTT

J gene: TRBJ2-7
D gene: .
V gene: TRBV29-1
clone size: .
CDR3 protein: CSGGGFYEQYF
CDR3 DNA: TGCAGCGGGGGAGGATTCTACGAGCAGTACTTC

J gene: TRBJ2-2
D gene: .
V gene: TRBV5-1
clone size: .
CDR3 protein: CASSGLGAATGELFF
CDR3 DNA: TGCGCCAGCAGCGGTCTCGGGGCGGCCACCGGGGAGCTGTTTTTT